This record concerns one T cell receptor (beta chain) sequence. The data originate from a study of chemoradiotherapy in HPV16-positive cancers. Clones were sequenced by immunoSEQ multiplex PCR, and TCRdb holds only the in-frame ones, with some missing. The sample lists 750 to 900 clones; about 81% were seen once. The CDR3 consists of 13 residues. Germline lookup yields CDR1 SGHTA and CDR2 FQGTGA. V dropped 1 base and J dropped 7 bases, with 11 bases sitting between them. This receptor was taken from a human donor with HPV-associated anogenital cancer. The rearrangement uses TRBV7-3 and TRBJ2-7, with TRBD2 as a possible D gene (6 bases). The input for sequencing was tumor tissue, taken from a patient who underwent chemoradiotherapy. In DNA, the CDR3 is TGTGCCAGCAGCTTAATGGGGGGAGGAGAGCAGTACTTC. Its translation is CASSLMGGGEQYF.